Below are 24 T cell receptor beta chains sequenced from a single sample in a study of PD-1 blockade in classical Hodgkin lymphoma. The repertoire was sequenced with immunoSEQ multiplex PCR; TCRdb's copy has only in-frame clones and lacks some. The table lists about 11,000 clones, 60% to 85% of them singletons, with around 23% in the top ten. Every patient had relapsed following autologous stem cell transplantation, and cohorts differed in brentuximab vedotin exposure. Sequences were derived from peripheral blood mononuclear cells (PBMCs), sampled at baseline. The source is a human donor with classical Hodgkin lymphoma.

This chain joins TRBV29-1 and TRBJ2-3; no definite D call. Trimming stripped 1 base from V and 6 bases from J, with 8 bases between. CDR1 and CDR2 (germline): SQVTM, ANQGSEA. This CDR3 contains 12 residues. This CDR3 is CSVEGNGDTQYF. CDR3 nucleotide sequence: TGCAGCGTTGAAGGTAACGGGGATACGCAGTATTTT.

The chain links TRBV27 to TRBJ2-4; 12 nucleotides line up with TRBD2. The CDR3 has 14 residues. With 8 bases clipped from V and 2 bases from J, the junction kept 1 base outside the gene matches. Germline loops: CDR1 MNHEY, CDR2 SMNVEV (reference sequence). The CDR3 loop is CASGLAGSKNIQYF. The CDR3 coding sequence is TGTGCCAGCGGACTAGCGGGATCCAAAAACATTCAGTACTTC.

The CDR3, as DNA: TGTGCCAGCAGCTTGTCGGACATATACACCTTC. Residues: CASSLSDIYTF. This chain links TRBV5-4 with TRBJ1-2; a possible D gene is TRBD1 (5 bases). The CDR3 consists of 11 residues. V was cut by 1 base and J by 11 bases, with 9 bases left in between. CDR1 and CDR2 from the germline V gene are SGHNT and YYREEE (reference sequence).

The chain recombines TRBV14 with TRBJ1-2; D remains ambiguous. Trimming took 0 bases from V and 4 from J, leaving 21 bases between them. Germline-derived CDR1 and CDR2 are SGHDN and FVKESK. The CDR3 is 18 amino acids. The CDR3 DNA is TGTGCCAGCAGCCAAGATAGAATAGAGTTAATTCCAGGCTATGGCTACACCTTC. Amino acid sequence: CASSQDRIELIPGYGYTF. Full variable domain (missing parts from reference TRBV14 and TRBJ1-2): EAGVTQFPSHSVIEKGQTVTLRCDPISGHDNLYWYRRVMGKEIKFLLHFVKESKQDESGMPNNRFLAERTGGTYSTLKVQPAELEDSGVYFCASSQDRIELIPGYGYTFGSGTRLTVV.

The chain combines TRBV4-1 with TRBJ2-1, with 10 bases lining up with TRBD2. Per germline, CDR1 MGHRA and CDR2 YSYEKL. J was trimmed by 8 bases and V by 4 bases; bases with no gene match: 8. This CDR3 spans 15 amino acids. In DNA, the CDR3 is TGCGCCAGCAGCCCAAGACCCGGGACTAGCGATGAGCAGTTCTTC. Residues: CASSPRPGTSDEQFF.

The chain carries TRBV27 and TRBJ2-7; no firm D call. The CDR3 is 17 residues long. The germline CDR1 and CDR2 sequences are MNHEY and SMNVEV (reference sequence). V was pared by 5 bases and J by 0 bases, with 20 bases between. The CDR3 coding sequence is TGTGCCAGCAGTACCGGGCCTTCGAGGCTGCTCTCCTACGAGCAGTACTTC. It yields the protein CASSTGPSRLLSYEQYF.

As DNA, the CDR3 is TGTGCCACCGCACCAAATGGGGGGGAGCTGTTTTTT. This encodes CATAPNGGELFF. This chain uses TRBV10-3 with TRBJ2-2; no definite D call. Germline-derived CDR1 and CDR2 are ENHRY and SYGVKD. The CDR3 contains 12 residues. V was trimmed by 10 bases and J by 8 bases, leaving 14 bases between them.

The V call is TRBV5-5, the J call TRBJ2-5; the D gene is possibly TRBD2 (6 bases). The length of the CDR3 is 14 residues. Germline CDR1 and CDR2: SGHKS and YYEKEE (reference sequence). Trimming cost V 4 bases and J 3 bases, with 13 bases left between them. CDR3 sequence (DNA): TGTGCCAGCAGCCCGAGAGTAGCGGAAGAGACCCAGTACTTC. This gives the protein CASSPRVAEETQYF.

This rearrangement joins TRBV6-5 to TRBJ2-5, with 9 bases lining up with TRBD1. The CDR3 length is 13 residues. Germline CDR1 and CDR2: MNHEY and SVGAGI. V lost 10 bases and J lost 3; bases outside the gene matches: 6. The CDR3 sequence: CATNRGPEETQYF. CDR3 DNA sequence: TGTGCCACGAACAGGGGGCCTGAAGAGACCCAGTACTTC.

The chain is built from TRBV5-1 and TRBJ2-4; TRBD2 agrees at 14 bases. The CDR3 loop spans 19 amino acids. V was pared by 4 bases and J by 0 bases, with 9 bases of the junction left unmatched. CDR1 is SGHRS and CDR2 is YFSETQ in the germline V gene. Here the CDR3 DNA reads TGCGCCAGCAGCCCCAATCCGGGACTAGCGGGAGAAGCCAAAAACATTCAGTACTTC. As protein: CASSPNPGLAGEAKNIQYF.

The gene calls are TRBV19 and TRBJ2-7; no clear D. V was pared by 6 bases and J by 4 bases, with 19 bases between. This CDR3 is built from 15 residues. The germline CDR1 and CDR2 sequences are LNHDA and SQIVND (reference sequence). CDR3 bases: TGTGCCAGTAGACCAGGCGTTTCTCCCTTTTACGAGCAGTACTTC. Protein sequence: CASRPGVSPFYEQYF.

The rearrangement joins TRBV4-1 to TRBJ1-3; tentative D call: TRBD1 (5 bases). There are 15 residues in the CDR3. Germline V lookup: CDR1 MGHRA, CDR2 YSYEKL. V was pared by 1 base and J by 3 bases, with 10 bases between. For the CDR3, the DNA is TGCGCCAGCAGCCAAGGAGGGGTCGGTGGAAACACCATATATTTT. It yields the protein CASSQGGVGGNTIYF.

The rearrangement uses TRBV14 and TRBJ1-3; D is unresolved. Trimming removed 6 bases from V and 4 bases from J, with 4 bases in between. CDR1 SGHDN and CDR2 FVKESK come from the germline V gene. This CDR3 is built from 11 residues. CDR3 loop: CASRGGNTIYF. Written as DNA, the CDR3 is TGTGCCAGCAGAGGGGGAAACACCATATATTTT.

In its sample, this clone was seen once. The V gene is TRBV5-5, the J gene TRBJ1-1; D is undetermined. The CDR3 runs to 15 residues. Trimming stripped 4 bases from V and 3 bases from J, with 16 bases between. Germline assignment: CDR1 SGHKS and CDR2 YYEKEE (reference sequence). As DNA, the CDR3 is TGTGCCAGCAGCCGATCGAACCTCGGCTACACTGAAGCTTTCTTT. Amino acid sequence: CASSRSNLGYTEAFF.

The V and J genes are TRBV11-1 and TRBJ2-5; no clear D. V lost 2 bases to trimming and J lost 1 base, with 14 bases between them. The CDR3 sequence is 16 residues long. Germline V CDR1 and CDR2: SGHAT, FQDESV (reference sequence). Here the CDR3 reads CASSLKLSTVQETQYF. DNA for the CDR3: TGTGCCAGCAGCTTAAAATTAAGCACGGTCCAAGAGACCCAGTACTTC.

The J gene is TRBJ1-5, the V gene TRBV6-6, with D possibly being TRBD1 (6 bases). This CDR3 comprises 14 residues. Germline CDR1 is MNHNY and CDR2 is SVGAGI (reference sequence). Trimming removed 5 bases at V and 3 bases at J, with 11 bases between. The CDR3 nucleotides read TGTGCCAGCAGTAAGGACAGCAACAATCAGCCCCAGCATTTT. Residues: CASSKDSNNQPQHF.

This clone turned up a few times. The CDR3 nucleotides are TGTGCCAGCAGTTTGACTAGCGGACCGAGCTTGCCTAGCACAGATACGCAGTATTTT. As protein: CASSLTSGPSLPSTDTQYF. V gene TRBV27 combines with J gene TRBJ2-3; 9 bases agree with TRBD2. The CDR3 contains 19 residues. The junction had 13 bases not matched to a gene; V was cut back by 3 bases and J by 0 bases. Germline CDR1 MNHEY, CDR2 SMNVEV (reference sequence).

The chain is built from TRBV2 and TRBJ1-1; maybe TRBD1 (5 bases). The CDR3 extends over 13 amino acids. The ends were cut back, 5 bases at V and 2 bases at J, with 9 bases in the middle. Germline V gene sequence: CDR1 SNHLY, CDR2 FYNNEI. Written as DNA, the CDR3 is TGTGCCAGCAGTAGTGACAGTAACACTGAAGCTTTCTTT. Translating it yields CASSSDSNTEAFF.

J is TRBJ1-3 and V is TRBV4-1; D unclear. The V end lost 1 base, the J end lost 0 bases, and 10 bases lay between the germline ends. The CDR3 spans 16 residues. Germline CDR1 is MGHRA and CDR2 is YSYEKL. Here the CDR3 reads CASSQAVRASGNTIYF. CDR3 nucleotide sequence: TGCGCCAGCAGCCAAGCAGTTAGAGCCTCTGGAAACACCATATATTTT.

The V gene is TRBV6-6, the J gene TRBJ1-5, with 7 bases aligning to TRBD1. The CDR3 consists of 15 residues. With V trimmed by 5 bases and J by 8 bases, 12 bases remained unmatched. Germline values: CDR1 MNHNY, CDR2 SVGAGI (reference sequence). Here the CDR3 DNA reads TGTGCCAGCAGTCCGACGGACAGGAGGGGAGAGCCCCAGCATTTT. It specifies CASSPTDRRGEPQHF.

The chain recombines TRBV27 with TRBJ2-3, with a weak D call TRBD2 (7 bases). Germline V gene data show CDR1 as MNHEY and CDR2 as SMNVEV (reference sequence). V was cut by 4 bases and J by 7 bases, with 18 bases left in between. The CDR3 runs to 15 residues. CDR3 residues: CASSSGGGTRNTQYF. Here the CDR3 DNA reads TGTGCCAGCAGTTCTGGGGGAGGGACAAGGAATACGCAGTATTTT.

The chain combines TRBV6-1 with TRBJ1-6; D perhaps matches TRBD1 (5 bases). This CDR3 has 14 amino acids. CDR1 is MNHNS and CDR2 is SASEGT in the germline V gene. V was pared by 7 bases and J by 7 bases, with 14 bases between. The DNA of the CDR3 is TGTGCCAGCATTCTGACAGCGGGAAATTCACCCCTCCACTTT. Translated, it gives CASILTAGNSPLHF.

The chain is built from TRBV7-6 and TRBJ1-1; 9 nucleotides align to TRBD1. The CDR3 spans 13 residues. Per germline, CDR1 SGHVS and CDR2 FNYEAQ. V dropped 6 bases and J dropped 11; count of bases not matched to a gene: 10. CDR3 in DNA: TGTGCCAGCAGAGAGGGACAGGGCCTTAACGCTTTCTTT. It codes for CASREGQGLNAFF.

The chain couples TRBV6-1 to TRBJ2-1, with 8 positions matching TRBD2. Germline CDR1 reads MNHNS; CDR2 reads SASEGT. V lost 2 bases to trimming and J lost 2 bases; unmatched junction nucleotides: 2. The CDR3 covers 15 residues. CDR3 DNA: TGTGCCAGCAGTGAAACGGGAGGGACCTACAATGAGCAGTTCTTC. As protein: CASSETGGTYNEQFF.